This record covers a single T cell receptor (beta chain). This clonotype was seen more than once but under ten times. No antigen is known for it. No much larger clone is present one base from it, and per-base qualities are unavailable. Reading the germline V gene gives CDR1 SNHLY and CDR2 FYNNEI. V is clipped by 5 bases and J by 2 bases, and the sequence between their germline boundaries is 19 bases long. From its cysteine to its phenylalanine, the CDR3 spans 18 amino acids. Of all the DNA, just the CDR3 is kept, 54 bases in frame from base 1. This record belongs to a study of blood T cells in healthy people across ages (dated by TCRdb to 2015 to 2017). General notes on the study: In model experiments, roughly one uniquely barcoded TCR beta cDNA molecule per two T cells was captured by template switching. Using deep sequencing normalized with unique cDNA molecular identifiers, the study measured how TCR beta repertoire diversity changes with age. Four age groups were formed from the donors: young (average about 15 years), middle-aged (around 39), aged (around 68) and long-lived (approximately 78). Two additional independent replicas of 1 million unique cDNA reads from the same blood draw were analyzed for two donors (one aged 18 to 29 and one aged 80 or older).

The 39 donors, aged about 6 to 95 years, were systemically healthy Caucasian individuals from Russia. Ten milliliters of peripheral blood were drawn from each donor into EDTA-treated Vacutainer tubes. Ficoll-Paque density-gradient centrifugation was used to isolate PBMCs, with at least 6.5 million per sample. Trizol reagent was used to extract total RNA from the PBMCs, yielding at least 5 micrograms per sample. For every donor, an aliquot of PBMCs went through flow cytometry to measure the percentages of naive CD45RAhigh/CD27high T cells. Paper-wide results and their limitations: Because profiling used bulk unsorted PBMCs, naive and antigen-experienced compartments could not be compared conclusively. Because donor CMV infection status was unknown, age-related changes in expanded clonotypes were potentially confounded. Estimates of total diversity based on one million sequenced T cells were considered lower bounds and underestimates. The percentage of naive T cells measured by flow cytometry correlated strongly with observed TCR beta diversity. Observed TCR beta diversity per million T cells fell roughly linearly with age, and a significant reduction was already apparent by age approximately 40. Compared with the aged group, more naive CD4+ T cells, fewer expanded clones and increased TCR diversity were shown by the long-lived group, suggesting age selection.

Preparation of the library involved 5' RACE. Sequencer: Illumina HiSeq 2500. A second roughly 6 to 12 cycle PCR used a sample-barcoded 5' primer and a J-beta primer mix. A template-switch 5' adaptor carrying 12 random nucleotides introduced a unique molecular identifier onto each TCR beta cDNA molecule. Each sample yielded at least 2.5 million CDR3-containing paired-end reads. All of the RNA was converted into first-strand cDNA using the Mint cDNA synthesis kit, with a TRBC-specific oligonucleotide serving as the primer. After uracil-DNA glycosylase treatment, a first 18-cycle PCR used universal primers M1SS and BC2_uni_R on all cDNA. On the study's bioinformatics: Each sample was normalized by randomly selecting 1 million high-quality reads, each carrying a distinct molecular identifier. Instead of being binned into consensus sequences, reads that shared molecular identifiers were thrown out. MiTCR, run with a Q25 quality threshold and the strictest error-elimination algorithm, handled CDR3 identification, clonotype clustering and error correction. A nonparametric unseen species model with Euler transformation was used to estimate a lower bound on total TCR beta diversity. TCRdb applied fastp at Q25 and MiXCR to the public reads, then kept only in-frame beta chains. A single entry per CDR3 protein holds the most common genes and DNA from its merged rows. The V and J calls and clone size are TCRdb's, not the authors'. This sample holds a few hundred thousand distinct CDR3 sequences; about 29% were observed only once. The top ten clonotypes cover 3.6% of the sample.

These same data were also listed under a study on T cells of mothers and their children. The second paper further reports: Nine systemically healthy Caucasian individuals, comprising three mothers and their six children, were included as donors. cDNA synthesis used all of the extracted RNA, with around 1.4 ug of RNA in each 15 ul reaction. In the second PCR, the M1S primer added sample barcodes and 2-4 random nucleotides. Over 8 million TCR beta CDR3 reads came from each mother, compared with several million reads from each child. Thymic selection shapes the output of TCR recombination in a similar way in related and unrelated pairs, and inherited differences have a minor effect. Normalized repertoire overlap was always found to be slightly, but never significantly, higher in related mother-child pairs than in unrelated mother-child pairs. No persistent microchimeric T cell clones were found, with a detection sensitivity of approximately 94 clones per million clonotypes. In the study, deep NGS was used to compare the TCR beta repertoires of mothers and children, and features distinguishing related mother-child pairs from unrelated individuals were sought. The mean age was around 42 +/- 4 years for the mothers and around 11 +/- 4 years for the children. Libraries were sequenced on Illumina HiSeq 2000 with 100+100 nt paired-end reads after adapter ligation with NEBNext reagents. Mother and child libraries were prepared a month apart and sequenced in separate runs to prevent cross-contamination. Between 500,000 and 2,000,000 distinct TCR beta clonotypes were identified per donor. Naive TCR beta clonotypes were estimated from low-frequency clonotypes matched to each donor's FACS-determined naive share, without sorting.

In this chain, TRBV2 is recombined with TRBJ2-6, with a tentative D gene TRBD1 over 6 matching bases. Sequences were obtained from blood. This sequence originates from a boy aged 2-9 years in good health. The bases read TGTGCCAGCAGTCTGGGATACAGGGAATGGACTGGGGCCAACGTCCTGACTTTC. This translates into CASSLGYREWTGANVLTF.